Listed below are T cell receptor beta chains from one sample, sequenced in a study of cytomegalovirus exposure and HLA in healthy donors. Here immunoSEQ multiplex PCR was the method, and the copy in TCRdb shows in-frame clones only, minus some. The table lists over 200,000 clones, 90% of them singletons. The specimen was PBMCs. The origin of the receptors is a woman in her 30s in good health and CMV-seronegative. Both conserved end residues are part of each CDR3. A D gene is named only where the DNA matches it firmly. Expanded clones are given a class, and other clones once, few, many or no size at all.

>TRBJ1-1|NA|TRBV28|NA
TGTGCCAGCAGCCCCCCGGGGGAAGCTTTCTTT
CASSPPGEAFF
>TRBJ2-2|NA|TRBV2|TRBD2
TGTGCCAGCAGTGAATGGGGGACTAGCGCGGTCACCGGGGAGCTGTTTTTT
CASSEWGTSAVTGELFF
>TRBJ2-7|NA|TRBV5-1|TRBD1
TGCGCCAGCAGCTTGGATGGACAGGGCCTCGAGCAGTACTTC
CASSLDGQGLEQYF
>TRBJ2-5|NA|TRBV27|TRBD1
TGTGCCAGCAGCCAAGGACAGGCTGGGACCCAGTACTTC
CASSQGQAGTQYF
>TRBJ2-2|NA|TRBV4-1|TRBD1
TGCGCCAGCAGCCAAAGGGGGCCCGGGTACCCCGGGGAGCTGTTTTTT
CASSQRGPGYPGELFF
>TRBJ1-4|NA|TRBV7-8|NA
TGTGCCAGCAGCTTATCCTTCAACATTGGGACTTATAGCGCCGAAAAACTGTTTTTT
CASSLSFNIGTYSAEKLFF
>TRBJ2-2|NA|TRBV29-1|TRBD1
TGCAGCGTTCTCCTCAGTTCACGAGGGGGCAGAGTCGGGGAGCTGTTTTTT
CSVLLSSRGGRVGELFF
>TRBJ2-4|NA|TRBV5-6|NA
TGTGCCAGCAGCTTGACGGCAGGGGGGTACAAAAACATTCAGTACTTC
CASSLTAGGYKNIQYF
>TRBJ1-4|NA|TRBV18|NA
TGTGCCAGCTCACCAGCAGGGGCTGAAAAACTGTTTTTT
CASSPAGAEKLFF
>TRBJ2-1|NA|TRBV6-5|TRBD1
TGTGCCAGCAGTCGGACAGGGGGAGGGAATGAGCAGTTCTTC
CASSRTGGGNEQFF
>TRBJ2-7|NA|TRBV30|NA
TGTGCCTGGAAGCAGGGCTCCTACGAGCAGTACTTC
CAWKQGSYEQYF
>TRBJ2-1|NA|TRBV27|NA
TGTGCCAGCAGGCCTACCCCGGGGGCTTACAATGAGCAGTTCTTC
CASRPTPGAYNEQFF
>TRBJ2-2|NA|TRBV13|NA
TGTGCCAGCAGCTTAGTTCCAGCACGCACCGGGGAGCTGTTTTTT
CASSLVPARTGELFF
>TRBJ2-1|NA|TRBV9|TRBD2
TGTGCCAGCAGCGTATCAGCGGGAAGTTCCTACAATGAGCAGTTCTTC
CASSVSAGSSYNEQFF
>TRBJ2-7|NA|TRBV29-1|TRBD1
TGCAGCGTTCCGGGACAGACCTACGAGCAGTACTTC
CSVPGQTYEQYF
>TRBJ2-3|NA|TRBV27|TRBD2
TGTGCCAGCAGTCTAGCGGGACCAGATACGCAGTATTTT
CASSLAGPDTQYF
>TRBJ1-4|NA|TRBV7-2|TRBD1
TGTGCCAGCAGCCCGGACAGGGCCCCTGCTCGAAAACTGTTTTTT
CASSPDRAPARKLFF
>TRBJ2-1|NA|TRBV5-1|TRBD2
TGCGCCAGCAGCTTGGAGACTAGCAGGAGTTACAATGAGCAGTTCTTC
CASSLETSRSYNEQFF
>TRBJ1-2|NA|TRBV28|NA
TGTGCCAGCAGTTTACCAGGGAACTATGGCTACACCTTC
CASSLPGNYGYTF
>TRBJ2-3|large|TRBV6-4|NA
TGTGCCAGCAGTGAGGGCGTCACAGATACGCAGTATTTT
CASSEGVTDTQYF
>TRBJ2-2|NA|TRBV27|NA
TGTGCCAGCAGTTTAAGGACTTGGAACACCGGGGAGCTGTTTTTT
CASSLRTWNTGELFF
>TRBJ2-1|once|TRBV5-6|NA
TGTGCCAGCAGTTGGGGGGTGGGCTTACCGAGGCATGAGCAGTTCTTC
CASSWGVGLPRHEQFF
>TRBJ2-7|NA|TRBV2|NA
TGTGCCAGCAGTGAGCGAGTTCCTTCCTACGAGCAGTACTTC
CASSERVPSYEQYF
>TRBJ2-3|NA|TRBV7-9|TRBD1
TGTGCCAGCAGCTCCGGGACAGGGACCACAGATACGCAGTATTTT
CASSSGTGTTDTQYF
>TRBJ2-7|NA|TRBV6-1|TRBD2
TGTGCCAGCAGTGCTACTAGCGGACCCTACGAGCAGTACTTC
CASSATSGPYEQYF
>TRBJ2-1|NA|TRBV29-1|NA
TGCAGCGTTGAGGCGGGTAATGAGCAGTTCTTC
CSVEAGNEQFF
>TRBJ2-5|NA|TRBV4-2|TRBD2
TGTGCCAGCAGCCAAGATTTAGGAGGGACTAGCGAGCAAGAGACCCAGTACTTC
CASSQDLGGTSEQETQYF
>TRBJ2-7|NA|TRBV7-2|TRBD2
TGTGCCAGCAGCTTAGTGGGGGGAGGGAACTACGAGCAGTACTTC
CASSLVGGGNYEQYF
>TRBJ2-7|NA|TRBV4-1|TRBD2
TGCGCCAGCAGCCAAGGAACTAGCGGGAGGTGGTACGAGCAGTACTTC
CASSQGTSGRWYEQYF
>TRBJ1-1|NA|TRBV5-1|TRBD1
TGCGCCAGCAGCCAACCGACCGGGACAGGGGCCAGAGAAGCTTTCTTT
CASSQPTGTGAREAFF
>TRBJ1-3|once|TRBV9|TRBD1
TGTGCCAGCAGCGTAGGGACAGGGGATGGAAACACCATATATTTT
CASSVGTGDGNTIYF
>TRBJ2-3|NA|TRBV7-9|NA
TGTGCCAGCAGCCAACAGGGTTCGGGCACAGATACGCAGTATTTT
CASSQQGSGTDTQYF
>TRBJ2-7|NA|TRBV11-2|NA
TGTGCCAGCACCCCCCGGCCCGACTACTCCTACGAGCAGTACTTC
CASTPRPDYSYEQYF
>TRBJ2-1|NA|TRBV4-3|TRBD1
TGCGCCAGCAGCGAAGGGGGACAGCTGAATGAGCAGTTCTTC
CASSEGGQLNEQFF
>TRBJ2-5|once|TRBV29-1|NA
TGCAGCGTTGATAAGGGCCAAGAGACCCAGTACTTC
CSVDKGQETQYF
>TRBJ2-2|NA|TRBV19|NA
TGTGCCAGTAAGGTGGCGGACGGGGAGCTGTTTTTT
CASKVADGELFF
>TRBJ2-1|NA|TRBV9|TRBD2
TGTGCCAGCAGCTCGGGGACTAGCCCAAACAATGAGCAGTTCTTC
CASSSGTSPNNEQFF
>TRBJ1-4|NA|TRBV4-3|NA
TGCGCCAGCAGCCAAGATAGCACAGCAACTAATGAAAAACTGTTTTTT
CASSQDSTATNEKLFF
>TRBJ1-3|NA|TRBV28|NA
TGTGCCAGCAGTCAGTCCTTAGTCCGGACCCCCTCTGGAAACACCATATATTTT
CASSQSLVRTPSGNTIYF
>TRBJ2-3|NA|TRBV4-2|TRBD2
TGTGCCAGCAGCCAAGTCTCACTAGCGGGCACAGATACGCAGTATTTT
CASSQVSLAGTDTQYF
>TRBJ2-1|NA|TRBV28|NA
TGTGCCAGCACTACCGATCGTGGCTCCTACAATGAGCAGTTCTTC
CASTTDRGSYNEQFF
>TRBJ2-7|NA|TRBV7-9|NA
TGTGCCAGCAGCTCCTTTAGGAGCTCCTACGAGCAGTACTTC
CASSSFRSSYEQYF
>TRBJ2-1|NA|TRBV7-8|NA
TGTGCCAGCAGCTTAGCTTTCTGGGGAGAGTACAATGAGCAGTTCTTC
CASSLAFWGEYNEQFF
>TRBJ1-5|NA|TRBV10-3|NA
TGTGCCATCAGTGAGTATATGGTGAGGGCCGCAGGAATCGATCAGCCCCAGCATTTT
CAISEYMVRAAGIDQPQHF
>TRBJ2-5|NA|TRBV2|NA
TGTGCCAGCAGTGAACTCGGCAGTTCAGGGGAGACCCAGTACTTC
CASSELGSSGETQYF
>TRBJ2-1|NA|TRBV27|NA
TGTGCCAGCAGTGAACCGGGACTCCACGTCGATGAGCAGTTCTTC
CASSEPGLHVDEQFF
>TRBJ2-5|NA|TRBV4-3|NA
TGCGCCAGCAGCCAAGATCGGGGGCATTGGGAGACCCAGTACTTC
CASSQDRGHWETQYF
>TRBJ2-7|NA|TRBV9|NA
TGTGCCAGCGGGGCCGGAAACTACGAGCAGTACTTC
CASGAGNYEQYF
>TRBJ2-1|NA|TRBV7-9|TRBD2
TGTGCCAGCAGCTTACAGCTTAGCGGGAGGGGTGGCAATGAGCAGTTCTTC
CASSLQLSGRGGNEQFF
>TRBJ2-2|once|TRBV2|NA
TGTGCCAGCAGAGTAGGACGGGACACCGGGGAGCTGTTTTTT
CASRVGRDTGELFF
>TRBJ1-1|NA|TRBV7-8|TRBD1
TGTGCCAGCAGCGCTAGACGACAGGGAGCTTTCTTT
CASSARRQGAFF
>TRBJ2-3|once|TRBV6-1|NA
TGTGCCAGCAGGTCCGGGATCTCCTCTGTGGATACGCAGTATTTT
CASRSGISSVDTQYF
>TRBJ2-7|NA|TRBV7-6|TRBD1
TGTGTCAGCAGCCCCGAACAGGGGGCAGCCAGCGAGCAGTACTTC
CVSSPEQGAASEQYF
>TRBJ1-5|once|TRBV6-1|NA
TGTGCCAGCAGTGACTCGACAGGCAAGGGTCAGCCCCAGCATTTT
CASSDSTGKGQPQHF
>TRBJ2-7|NA|TRBV7-9|NA
TGTGCCAGCCTAACCAACGGGGGCTCCTACGAGCAGTACTTC
CASLTNGGSYEQYF
>TRBJ2-7|NA|TRBV5-6|TRBD2
TGTGCCAGCAGCCCGGGAGGGTACGAGCAGTACTTC
CASSPGGYEQYF
>TRBJ1-1|NA|TRBV5-1|NA
TGCGCCAGCAGCTTGGTTCCGGGAAAGAACACTGAAGCTTTCTTT
CASSLVPGKNTEAFF